This TCR beta chain was identified in a study of PD-1 blockade in classical Hodgkin lymphoma. As to this clone: Its antigen is undetermined.

Study findings and constraints: Relapsed/refractory patients reportedly had lower baseline diversity than newly diagnosed patients.

The table came from immunoSEQ multiplex PCR; TCRdb's copy has only in-frame clones and leaves some out. Of over 90,000 clones in the sample, roughly 89% were seen once. The patients all showed relapse after autologous stem cell transplantation, while their brentuximab vedotin exposure varied. Germline V gene data show CDR1 as SGHNT and CDR2 as YYREEE (reference sequence). The junction had 5 bases not matched to a gene; V was cut back by 3 bases and J by 1 base. The length of the CDR3 is 16 residues. The sequence was collected from a human donor with classical Hodgkin lymphoma. The sample in question was peripheral blood mononuclear cells (PBMCs), obtained before the second cycle of nivolumab. The chain has TRBV5-4 and TRBJ2-2; the match to TRBD1 covers 8 bases. CDR3 region: CASSSGGTGNTGELFF. CDR3 sequence (DNA): TGTGCCAGCAGCTCGGGCGGGACAGGGAACACCGGGGAGCTGTTTTTT.